This TCR beta chain originates from a study of T cell responses to AZD1222 COVID-19 vaccine. Findings of the study overall: Among those given AZD1222, only 5 to 7 were seropositive at baseline.

V was trimmed by 4 bases and J by 7 bases, leaving 13 bases between them. This CDR3 contains 13 residues. About this clone: Its antigen is not known.

Analysis merged second doses at about 4 or about 12 weeks. Assay used: immunoSEQ multiplex PCR; TCRdb lists only in-frame clones, some missing. In the table there are some 180,000 clones, 80% to 95% of which are singletons. This TCR was sampled from an adult who received the AZD1222 COVID-19 vaccine. The chain joins TRBV12-3 or TRBV12-4 to TRBJ1-2, with D unclear. This material consisted of peripheral blood, taken 28 days after the second AZD1222 dose. In nucleotides, the CDR3 is TGTGCCAGCAGTTACGTCCCAGAGGGTGGCTACACCTTC. Its protein is CASSYVPEGGYTF.